What follows are 11 T cell receptor beta chains derived from one specimen sequenced in a study of OX40 agonist ivuxolimab in advanced cancers. TCRdb's copy holds only in-frame clones and misses some; the assay was immunoSEQ multiplex PCR. The sample lists approximately 61,000 clones, more than 80% occurring once. This specimen consisted of CD4+ or CD8+ T cells sorted from blood, obtained in a trial of the OX40 agonist ivuxolimab. The receptors stem from an adult with an advanced solid tumor such as melanoma, head and neck, liver or kidney cancer.

V is TRBV10-2 and J is TRBJ2-7; D is possibly TRBD1 or TRBD2 (5 bases each). V was pared by 0 bases and J by 2 bases, with 8 bases between. Germline CDR1 WSHSY, CDR2 SAAADI. There are 14 residues in the CDR3. The CDR3 here is CASSESGDAYEQYV. In nucleotides, the CDR3 is TGCGCCAGCAGTGAGTCCGGGGACGCCTACGAGCAGTACGTC.

V and J are TRBV11-3 and TRBJ2-2; 8 positions agree with TRBD2. Germline V gene lookup returns CDR1 SGHNT and CDR2 YENEEA. The ends lost 5 bases at V and 2 bases at J; junction bases unmatched: 7. The CDR3 spans 16 residues. The CDR3 DNA reads TGTGCCAGCAGCACTGATAGCGGGGTCAACACCGGGGAGCTGTTTTTT. Its protein product is CASSTDSGVNTGELFF.

This chain connects TRBV4-3 to TRBJ2-7, with 10 bases lining up with TRBD2. V dropped 0 bases and J dropped 3; count of bases not matched to a gene: 17. CDR1 and CDR2 from the germline V gene are LGHNA and YSLEER. This CDR3 has 20 amino acids. DNA of the CDR3: TGCGCCAGCAGCCAAGATCGGCTAGCGGGAGCCACCACATTACTCTACGAGCAGTACTTC. Translated, it gives CASSQDRLAGATTLLYEQYF.

DNA of the CDR3: TGTGCCAGCAGCGCTCAGACTTACCCCAGCACCGGGGAGCTGTTTTTT. It is translated as CASSAQTYPSTGELFF. The chain has TRBV9 and TRBJ2-2; D remains unclear. Trimming took 3 bases from V and 4 from J, leaving 16 bases between them. The germline V gene has CDR1 SGDLS and CDR2 YYNGEE. The CDR3 runs 16 residues. The full variable domain, rest sourced from reference TRBV9 and TRBJ2-2, is DSGVTQTPKHLITATGQRVTLRCSPRSGDLSVYWYQQSLDQGLQFLIQYYNGEERAKGNILERFSAQQFPDLHSELNLSSLELGDSALYFCASSAQTYPSTGELFFGEGSRLTVL.

The chain employs TRBV5-1 and TRBJ1-2; unclear D gene. The germline CDR1 and CDR2 sequences are SGHRS and YFSETQ. The CDR3 loop spans 15 amino acids. V was pared by 8 bases and J by 4 bases, with 21 bases between. The CDR3 is CASNRAANALYGYTF. The CDR3 DNA reads as TGCGCCAGTAACCGGGCAGCCAATGCTCTCTATGGCTACACCTTC.

This rearrangement joins TRBV11-2 to TRBJ2-7, with 7 bases aligning to TRBD2. Germline CDR1 is SGHAT and CDR2 is FQNNGV. This CDR3 contains 16 residues. Trimming at V came to 5 bases and at J to 1 base, leaving 11 bases not matched to a gene. The CDR3 is CASSPAGRSPSYEQYV. The DNA of the CDR3 is TGTGCCAGCAGCCCAGCGGGGCGGTCCCCATCCTACGAGCAGTACGTC.

This clone was seen only a few times. V usage is TRBV11-3 and J usage is TRBJ2-5, with 8 bases lining up with TRBD2. From germline, CDR1 is SGHNT and CDR2 YENEEA. This CDR3 region has 15 residues. The ends lost 5 bases at V and 3 bases at J; junction bases unmatched: 8. CDR3 in DNA: TGTGCCAGCAGCAACACGGGAGGGGGGGAAGAGACCCAGTACTTC. It specifies CASSNTGGGEETQYF. The full variable domain, completed using reference TRBV11-3 and TRBJ2-5, is EAGVVQSPRYKIIEKKQPVAFWCNPISGHNTLYWYLQNLGQGPELLIRYENEEAVDDSQLPKDRFSAERLKGVDSTLKIQPAELGDSAVYLCASSNTGGGEETQYFGPGTRLLVL.

This clone was counted only a few times. The genes are TRBV11-3 and TRBJ1-1, with D tentatively TRBD1 (5 bases). CDR1 SGHNT and CDR2 YENEEA come from the germline V gene. This CDR3 is built from 14 residues. The ends were cut back, 3 bases at V and 8 bases at J, with 16 bases in the middle. CDR3 in DNA: TGTGCCAGCAGCTTTGGGGGGGATCGGCCAGAAGCTTTCTTT. Its translation is CASSFGGDRPEAFF.

This chain uses TRBV7-2 with TRBJ2-1, with TRBD2 as a possible D gene (5 bases). The V end was cut by 4 bases, the J end by 2 bases, with 15 bases between. The length of the CDR3 is 16 residues. Per germline, CDR1 SGHTA and CDR2 FQGNSA. The CDR3 protein is CASSYSRAETYNEQFF. In nucleotides, the CDR3 is TGTGCCAGCAGCTACTCGCGGGCAGAAACCTACAATGAGCAGTTCTTC.

This clone came up a few times. The rearrangement uses TRBV2 and TRBJ1-2; TRBD1 is a possible D gene (6 bases). Germline lookup yields CDR1 SNHLY and CDR2 FYNNEI. Trimming cost V 6 bases and J 8 bases, with 19 bases left between them. This CDR3 comprises 14 residues. For the CDR3, the DNA is TGTGCCAGCAGCCCTGGACAGTACGGCGGGGGCTACACCTTC. The encoded protein is CASSPGQYGGGYTF.

This clone has a handful of counts. The V and J genes are TRBV9 and TRBJ2-3; the D call may be TRBD1 or TRBD2 (5 bases each). Trimming cost V 3 bases and J 0 bases, with 11 bases left between them. The CDR3 is 15 amino acids. CDR1 and CDR2 from the germline V gene are SGDLS and YYNGEE. The CDR3 DNA reads as TGTGCCAGCAGCGGGTCGGGACGCAGCACAGATACGCAGTATTTT. Amino acids: CASSGSGRSTDTQYF.